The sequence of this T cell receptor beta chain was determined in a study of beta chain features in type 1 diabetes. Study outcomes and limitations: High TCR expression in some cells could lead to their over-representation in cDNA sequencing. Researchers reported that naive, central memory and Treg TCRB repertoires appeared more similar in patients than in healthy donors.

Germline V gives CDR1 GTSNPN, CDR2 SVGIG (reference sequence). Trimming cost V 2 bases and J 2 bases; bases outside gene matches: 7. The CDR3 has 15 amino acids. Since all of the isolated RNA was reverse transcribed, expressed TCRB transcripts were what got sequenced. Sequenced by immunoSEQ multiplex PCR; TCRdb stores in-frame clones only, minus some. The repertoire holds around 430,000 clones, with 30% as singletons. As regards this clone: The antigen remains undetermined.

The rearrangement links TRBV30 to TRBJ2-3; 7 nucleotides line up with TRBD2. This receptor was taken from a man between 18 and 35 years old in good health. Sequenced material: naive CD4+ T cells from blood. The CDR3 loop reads CAWSMREWYTDTQYF. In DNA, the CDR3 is TGTGCCTGGAGTATGCGGGAGTGGTACACAGATACGCAGTATTTT.